This T cell receptor (beta chain) emerged from a study of blood T cell repertoires in COVID-19 (TCRdb year 2020). As for the study more broadly: The collaborator samples originated in the United States, Italy and Spain and spanned the acute and convalescent phases of COVID-19. The material from the prospective study consisted of cDNA or gDNA derived from T cells, B-cell-depleted T cells, or PBMCs. Deeply sampled blood TCRbeta repertoires from subjects exposed to, actively infected with, or recovered from COVID-19 were included in the dataset. The repertoires were made available in a free public database intended to serve as a resource for research on the immune response to SARS-CoV-2. The samples were drawn from the first 160 participants of the ongoing ImmuneRACE study and from 1,254 subjects provided by 6 global collaborators. The sample metadata nearly always contained a de-identified subject ID, COVID-19 status, age in years and sex. Where available, HLA class I and class II types were obtained from metadata supplied by the sample provider rather than from assay-based typing. Overall results and qualifications from the work: The quantity of clinical and demographic metadata differed by source and by participant and was supplied without curation.

As to this clone: No cognate antigen has been identified for it. Base-call qualities are not available, and no considerably larger clone is one nucleotide away.

The germline V gene (reference sequence) sets CDR1 to LGHDT and CDR2 to YNNKEL. The CDR3 spans 13 residues, from the cysteine through the phenylalanine. The DNA shown is the 39-base CDR3, in frame from base 1. The germline ends are 9 bases apart after V is trimmed by 3 bases and J by 6 bases. The collaborating institutions used their own protocols to collect whole blood in K2EDTA tubes. For TCRbeta analysis, collaborators shipped samples in one of three forms: frozen whole blood, isolated PBMCs, or DNA extracted from either of those sample types. TCRbeta CDR3 regions were amplified from genomic DNA by means of the immunoSEQ Assay, a bias-controlled multiplex PCR. Concerning the study's data processing: Nucleated cell counts per sample were estimated from amplification of reference gene primers within the assay. Sequence reads were collapsed and filtered to measure the absolute abundance of every unique TCRbeta CDR3 rearrangement. For each sample, productive Simpson clonality was calculated by taking the square root of Simpson's diversity index across productive rearrangements. TCRdb mirrors the immuneACCESS table, restricted to in-frame sequences. Some clones are absent from its copies; in checked studies, under half trace to an unresolved V gene, and the reason for the others is unknown. The V and J calls and clone size come from that table; D and trimming were worked out from the DNA. For this sample there are 100,000 to 150,000 clones; about four fifths appear just once. The ten largest clones capture about 5.4% of the sample.

The TCR was taken from a man at least 80 years old with active or convalescent COVID-19. Rearrangement joined TRBV3-1 (or the pseudogene TRBV3-2) to TRBJ2-1; matching of 6 bases hints at TRBD2 as the D gene. The sequencing sample was made of peripheral blood. CDR3 loop: CASSQQGGNEQFF. The nucleotide sequence reads as follows: TGTGCCAGCAGCCAGCAGGGAGGCAATGAGCAGTTCTTC.